This T cell receptor beta chain was sequenced for a study of human T cells and chemical hapten exposure. Study outcomes and limitations: High-frequency TCRs, those above 1 in 1000, stayed the same after DPC sensitization.

As to time point: pre-sensitization, week 0. Treatment of the sample: therapeutic diphenylcyclopropenone sensitization with weekly scalp DPC. Donors, patients with alopecia ranging from 18 to 70 years old and judged suitable for DPC, provided samples. Individual cDNA molecules had unique molecular identifiers attached to them by the library. TCRdb called the RACE reads again in MiXCR, with one record for every CDR3 protein. The sample holds around 180,000 distinct CDR3 sequences; around 30% are singletons and the top ten take under 3%. V lost 6 bases to trimming and J lost 6 bases; unmatched junction nucleotides: 6. This CDR3 is built from 13 residues. Germline V lookup: CDR1 LNHNV, CDR2 YYDKDF (reference sequence). For this clonotype: What it binds is not known.

The sequencing used whole blood, collected in connection with sensitization to the hapten diphenylcyclopropenone (DPC). The receptor was isolated from a woman aged 25 to 39 with alopecia areata. Some clones in this sample may be carry-over from other donors' samples. V gene TRBV15 combines with J gene TRBJ1-1; TRBD1 agrees at 8 bases. Here the CDR3 DNA reads TGTGCCACCAGGTACAGGGGGGAGGCTGAAGCTTTCTTT. This translates into CATRYRGEAEAFF.